This record covers a single T cell receptor (beta chain). This sample is drawn from a study of cytomegalovirus exposure and HLA in healthy donors. It was with 60 Vbeta and 13 Jbeta primers that the PCR ran. In the authors' workflow: In a later analysis, of 70 million to 85 million unique beta chains, about 11 million appeared in at least two donors. The data were produced by immunoSEQ multiplex PCR, yet TCRdb's version contains in-frame clones alone and is incomplete. V and J calls and clone size are those listed in that table; D and trimming were worked out from the DNA. The table includes about 100,000 clones, 50% to 70% detected once. Nominal health characterized the donors when sampled, though unrecorded immune exposures were likely. The CDR3 is made up of 15 amino acids. Looked up from germline, CDR1 is SGHRS and CDR2 is YFSETQ. V was clipped by 4 bases and J by 7 bases; unmatched bases: 10.

V is TRBV5-1 and J is TRBJ2-2; 7 positions match TRBD1. The TCR sequence derives from a young man in good health and CMV-seropositive. The sample comprised PBMCs. The CDR3 protein is CASSLGLQGFGELFF. CDR3 nucleotide sequence: TGCGCCAGCAGCCTGGGCCTACAGGGGTTCGGGGAGCTGTTTTTT.